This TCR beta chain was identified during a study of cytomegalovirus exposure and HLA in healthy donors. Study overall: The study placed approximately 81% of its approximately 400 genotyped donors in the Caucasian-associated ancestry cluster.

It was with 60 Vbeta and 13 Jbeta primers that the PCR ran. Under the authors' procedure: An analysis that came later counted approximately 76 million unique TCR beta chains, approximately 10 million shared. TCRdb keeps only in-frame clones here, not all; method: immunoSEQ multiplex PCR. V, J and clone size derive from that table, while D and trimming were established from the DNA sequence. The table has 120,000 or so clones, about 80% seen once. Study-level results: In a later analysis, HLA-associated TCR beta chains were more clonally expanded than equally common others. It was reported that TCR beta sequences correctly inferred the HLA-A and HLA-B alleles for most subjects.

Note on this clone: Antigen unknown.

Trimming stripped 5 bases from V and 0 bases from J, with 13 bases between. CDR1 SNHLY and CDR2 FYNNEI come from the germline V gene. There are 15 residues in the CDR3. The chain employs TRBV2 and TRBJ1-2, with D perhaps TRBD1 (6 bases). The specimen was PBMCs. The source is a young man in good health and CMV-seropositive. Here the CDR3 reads CASSLQGTTNYGYTF. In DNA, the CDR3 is TGTGCCAGCAGTTTGCAGGGGACCACTAACTATGGCTACACCTTC. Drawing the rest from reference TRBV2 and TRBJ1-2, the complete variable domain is EPEVTQTPSHQVTQMGQEVILRCVPISNHLYFYWYRQILGQKVEFLVSFYNNEISEKSEIFDDQFSVERPDGSNFTLKIRSTKLEDSAMYFCASSLQGTTNYGYTFGSGTRLTVV.